This TCR beta chain was obtained from a study of blood T cell repertoires in COVID-19. Across the study: Nucleic acid was either cDNA or gDNA, and it came from T cells, B-cell-depleted T cells, or PBMCs.

Trimming left V 6 bases short and J 1 base short, with 9 bases between. The CDR3 is 13 residues long. Per the original data handling: Reference gene primers were amplified, and this amplification served to estimate nucleated cell counts. Here immunoSEQ multiplex PCR was the method, and the copy in TCRdb shows in-frame clones only, minus some. The V and J calls and clone size are taken from that table; D and trimming were inferred from the DNA. The sample holds about 300,000 clones, around 92% seen once. A Seattle source enrolled patients during active infection and followed them longitudinally. This receptor was taken from a woman aged 25 to 39 with COVID-19, enrolled during active disease. The chain joins TRBV12-3 or TRBV12-4 to TRBJ2-5; no firm D call. Source material: peripheral blood. The DNA for the CDR3 is TGTGCCAGCAGGGGCAGCTTCCAAGAGACCCAGTACTTC. As protein: CASRGSFQETQYF.